These 21 T cell receptor beta chains originate from one sample sequenced in a study of T cell clonality in common variable immunodeficiency. Data came from immunoSEQ multiplex PCR; TCRdb stores just in-frame clones and leaves some out. Singletons are absent from the sample, which has 40,000 to 50,000 clones. No antigen has been identified for these receptors. Findings of the study overall: In common variable immunodeficiency, TCR beta chains reportedly carried fewer deletions and N-nucleotide insertions.

Material for sequencing was peripheral blood mononuclear cells. Receptors were obtained from a human donor with common variable immunodeficiency.

There are many counts of this clone. The read comes to an end 3 residues before the CDR3 does, leaving the germline J gene to fill in the end. The V and J genes are TRBV6-4 and TRBJ2-1; 11 bases agree with TRBD2. CDR3 length equals 15 residues. Germline V gene data show CDR1 as MRHNA and CDR2 as SNTAGT. V trimming: 5 bases; J trimming: 8 bases; junction bases outside the gene matches: 8. CDR3 bases read: TGTGCCAGCAGTTCTTATAGCGGGGGGGTGTATGAG. Translating it yields CASSSYSGGVYE. In full, the CDR3 reads CASSSYSGGVYEQFF.

The table lists this clone with many counts. The CDR3 is cut off 3 residues early in the read; its end comes from the germline J gene. This sequence joins TRBV6-2 or TRBV6-3 and TRBJ2-1, with TRBD2 identical over 8 bases. CDR1 MNHEY and CDR2 SVGEGT come from the germline V gene. The CDR3 loop spans 14 amino acids. V lost 7 bases, J lost 9 bases, and 11 bases stayed unmatched. CDR3 DNA, as far as it was read: TGTGCCAGCAAATCCAAGCGGGAGCTAACTGAG. Encoded protein: CASKSKRELTE. The full CDR3 is CASKSKRELTEQFF.

With regard to this clone: The CDR3 end falls 3 residues outside the read, so it is completed with the germline J gene. The chain is built from TRBV11-3 and TRBJ2-7; TRBD1 matches 8 bases. The CDR3 length is 15 residues. The V gene end was trimmed by 1 base and the J gene end by 5 bases; junction bases not matched to a gene: 7. Germline CDR1 reads SGHNT; CDR2 reads YENEEA. Partial CDR3 DNA: TGTGCCAGCAGCTTAGGATCGGCAGGGGGCGACGAG. Translation gives CASSLGSAGGDE. The whole CDR3 sequence is CASSLGSAGGDEQYF.

This clone was seen only a few times. The sequence runs out 3 residues before the end of the CDR3; the remainder is reconstructed from the germline J gene. The chain has TRBV7-6 and TRBJ1-2; TRBD1 agrees at 7 bases. CDR1 is SGHVS and CDR2 is FNYEAQ in the germline V gene. Losses at the gene ends were 4 bases for V and 7 bases for J; bases not matched to a gene: 3. CDR3 length: 12 amino acids. The CDR3 region is CASSSSGGGYTF. CDR3 DNA, as far as it was read: TGTGCCAGCAGCTCCTCAGGGGGTGGC.

Only a few counts were recorded for this clone. Read sequence stops 3 residues before the CDR3 end, and the germline J gene provides the missing end. The chain employs TRBV2 and TRBJ2-1; 10 positions match TRBD1. Germline V gene lookup returns CDR1 SNHLY and CDR2 FYNNEI. The CDR3 is 14 amino acids. With 7 bases clipped from V and 7 bases from J, the junction kept 7 bases outside the gene matches. Incomplete CDR3 DNA: TGTGCCAGCACCTATGACAGGGGGCGAAATGAG. Translating gives CASTYDRGRNE. The CDR3 as a whole reads CASTYDRGRNEQFF. The complete variable domain, with remaining parts taken from reference TRBV2 and TRBJ2-1, reads EPEVTQTPSHQVTQMGQEVILRCVPISNHLYFYWYRQILGQKVEFLVSFYNNEISEKSEIFDDQFSVERPDGSNFTLKIRSTKLEDSAMYFCASTYDRGRNEQFFGPGTRLTVL.

Many counts were recorded for this clone. The read terminates 3 residues ahead of where the CDR3 ends, so the germline J gene completes it. The J gene is TRBJ2-7, the V gene TRBV7-9, with a tentative D call TRBD1 (6 bases). Germline assignment: CDR1 SEHNR and CDR2 FQNEAQ (reference sequence). The V and J ends lost 1 base and 1 base respectively, with 11 bases between them. There are 15 residues in the CDR3. The CDR3 is CASSLVLRGSYEQYF. The CDR3 bases that were read are TGTGCCAGCAGCTTAGTACTCAGGGGTTCCTACGAG.

This clone was picked up many times. Read coverage stops 3 residues before the CDR3 terminus; the germline J gene supplies the remainder. The V and J genes are TRBV7-9 and TRBJ1-4; D gene ambiguous. Looked up from germline, CDR1 is SEHNR and CDR2 is FQNEAQ (reference sequence). This CDR3 contains 14 residues. The V end was cut by 3 bases, the J end by 3 bases, with 8 bases between. The CDR3 loop is CASSFHGANEKLFF. The sequenced part of the CDR3 DNA is TGTGCCAGCAGCTTCCACGGTGCTAATGAAAAA.

The sample holds many counts of this clone. The sequence runs out 3 residues before the end of the CDR3; the remainder is reconstructed from the germline J gene. The J gene is TRBJ2-5, the V gene TRBV7-9; D gene unclear. Germline loops: CDR1 SEHNR, CDR2 FQNEAQ (reference sequence). The CDR3 contains 10 residues. V lost 9 bases and J 3 bases, leaving 5 bases between the germline ends. CDR3 sequence: CASSEETQYF. CDR3 bases read: TGTGCCAGTTCAGAAGAGACC. Full variable domain (outside the CDR3, taken from reference TRBV7-9 and TRBJ2-5): DTGVSQNPRHKITKRGQNVTFRCDPISEHNRLYWYRQTLGQGPEFLTYFQNEAQLEKSRLLSDRFSAERPKGSFSTLEIQRTEQGDSAMYLCASSEETQYFGPGTRLLVL.

This clone was found many times. This CDR3 is CASSENTGPNTEAFF. The sequenced CDR3 bases are TGTGCCAGCAGTGAAAACACAGGTCCGAACACTGAA. This chain links TRBV6-1 with TRBJ1-1, with a possible D match to TRBD1 (5 bases). With the read ending 3 residues before the CDR3 end, the germline J gene is used to fill in that end. This CDR3 has 15 amino acids. Trimming took 2 bases from V and 1 from J, leaving 11 bases between them. Germline V gene data show CDR1 as MNHNS and CDR2 as SASEGT.

About this clone: The CDR3 end is not reached by the read, which stops 3 residues before it; the germline J gene fills it in. This chain uses TRBV18 with TRBJ2-6, with D tentatively TRBD1 (6 bases). Germline CDR1 and CDR2: KGHSH and LQKENI. The CDR3 length is 18 residues. V gave up 3 bases and J gave up 0 bases, with 15 bases separating them. CDR3 DNA (partial): TGTGCCAGCTCACCTACCGGGACACTAATCTCTGGGGCCAACGTC. It yields the protein CASSPTGTLISGANV. The CDR3 as a whole reads CASSPTGTLISGANVLTF.

This clone was observed at least ten times. The read comes to an end 3 residues before the CDR3 does, leaving the germline J gene to fill in the end. The V gene is TRBV20-1, the J gene TRBJ1-1; possibly TRBD1 for D (5 bases). This CDR3 is 13 amino acids long. CDR1 is DFQATT and CDR2 is SNEGSKA in the germline V gene (reference sequence). The germline V and J ends were trimmed by 4 bases and 1 base, with 10 bases remaining between them. The CDR3 here is CSATGFQNTEAFF. CDR3 DNA, as far as it was read: TGCAGTGCTACAGGGTTTCAGAACACTGAA.

Regarding this clone: With the read ending 3 residues before the CDR3 end, the germline J gene is used to fill in that end. The chain employs TRBV30 and TRBJ1-5; no firm D call. V lost 2 bases to trimming and J lost 5 bases, with 10 bases between them. Germline V gives CDR1 GTSNPN, CDR2 SVGIG (reference sequence). CDR3 size: 13 residues. CDR3 amino acids: CAWSFQVDQPQHF. The CDR3 bases that were read are TGTGCCTGGAGTTTCCAAGTAGATCAGCCC.

This clone appeared a few times. The read stops 3 residues short of the end of the CDR3; the missing end is completed from the germline J gene. The rearrangement links TRBV7-3 to TRBJ2-7, with TRBD1 matching 7 bases. Trimming at V came to 5 bases and at J to 6 bases, leaving 7 bases not matched to a gene. The germline V gene encodes CDR1 SGHTA and CDR2 FQGTGA. This CDR3 is built from 13 residues. Partial CDR3 DNA: TGTGCCAGCAGCCCCCAGGGGGTGTCCGAG. Residues: CASSPQGVSE. The complete CDR3 sequence is CASSPQGVSEQYF.

To note about this clone: The read ends 3 residues early relative to the CDR3; the germline J gene fills the gap. The rearrangement uses TRBV19 and TRBJ1-2; 12 bases are a match to TRBD1. CDR3 size: 14 residues. Germline values: CDR1 LNHDA, CDR2 SQIVND (reference sequence). The trim removed 9 bases at V and 7 bases at J, leaving 9 bases unmatched. CDR3 in amino acids: CASPSGDRGPGYTF. The sequenced part of the CDR3 DNA is TGTGCCAGCCCATCCGGGGACAGGGGGCCTGGC.

In regard to this clone: The read gets to within 3 residues of the CDR3 end, and the germline J gene fills in the rest. The chain joins TRBV19 to TRBJ1-5; 8 bases align to TRBD1. Germline assignment: CDR1 LNHDA and CDR2 SQIVND (reference sequence). After removal of 1 base from V and 3 bases from J, the junction contained 8 bases not matched to a gene. The CDR3 runs to 17 residues. Partial CDR3 DNA: TGTGCCAGTAGTATAGGGAGGGACAGGCTTACCAATCAGCCC. Translation: CASSIGRDRLTNQP. The complete CDR3 reads CASSIGRDRLTNQPQHF.

This clone showed up many times. With the read ending 3 residues before the CDR3 end, the germline J gene is used to fill in that end. The gene calls are TRBV5-1 and TRBJ2-2, with unresolved D. V lost 1 base and J 4 bases, leaving 5 bases between the germline ends. The CDR3 consists of 13 residues. Per the germline V gene, CDR1 is SGHRS and CDR2 is YFSETQ. CDR3 bases read: TGCGCCAGCAGCTTGACGGGCACCGGGGAG. It yields the protein CASSLTGTGE. The whole CDR3 sequence is CASSLTGTGELFF.

This clone was found many times. The read finishes 3 residues shy of the CDR3 end, and the germline J gene is used to complete it. V and J are TRBV19 and TRBJ2-7, with D hard to call. The V gene's germline CDR1 is LNHDA and CDR2 SQIVND (reference sequence). The CDR3 covers 15 residues. V was pared by 1 base and J by 2 bases, with 12 bases between. The covered CDR3 bases are TGTGCCAGTAGTATAGGCGATACTTCGACCTACGAG. Its protein product is CASSIGDTSTYE. The complete CDR3 reads CASSIGDTSTYEQYF.

This clone is categorized as medium-sized. Sequencing ends 3 residues short of the CDR3 end; the germline J gene provides the rest. V and J are TRBV29-1 and TRBJ2-1; 12 nucleotides line up with TRBD2. J was trimmed by 4 bases and V by 6 bases; bases with no gene match: 7. CDR3 length: 15 residues. CDR1 is SQVTM and CDR2 is ANQGSEA in the germline V gene. CDR3 DNA (partial): TGCAGCGTCATTAGACTAGCGGGAGTTTACAATGAG. Encoded protein: CSVIRLAGVYNE. In full, the CDR3 reads CSVIRLAGVYNEQFF.

This clone was seen a handful of times. The read stops 3 residues short of the end of the CDR3; the missing end is completed from the germline J gene. The chain joins TRBV7-9 to TRBJ2-7; TRBD1 matches at 9 bases. This CDR3 has 15 amino acids. Germline CDR1 SEHNR, CDR2 FQNEAQ (reference sequence). Trimming cost V 6 bases and J 5 bases; bases outside gene matches: 11. The CDR3: CASSSPDRGVNEQYF. The part of the CDR3 DNA that was read is TGTGCCAGCAGTTCCCCGGACAGGGGCGTAAACGAG.

This clone was seen at least ten times. The observed sequence ends 3 residues before the CDR3 terminus, with the missing tail filled in from the germline J gene. The chain carries TRBV30 and TRBJ1-4; TRBD1 might be the D (5 bases). Trimming left V 0 bases short and J 0 bases short, with 17 bases between. CDR1 is GTSNPN and CDR2 is SVGIG in the germline V gene (reference sequence). This CDR3 spans 18 amino acids. CDR3 in amino acids: CAWSVTQGGWATNEKLFF. The part of the CDR3 DNA that was read is TGTGCCTGGAGTGTAACGCAGGGCGGTTGGGCAACTAATGAAAAA.

This clone was counted between two and nine times. The same CDR3 can be traced to other DNA sequences in this sample. The sequenced CDR3 bases are TGTGCCAGCAAAGTTAGGGTCGAG. Its protein is CASKVRVE. The full CDR3 protein reads CASKVRVEQYF. This chain connects TRBV2 to TRBJ2-7; D call uncertain. The read ends 3 residues shy of where the CDR3 ends; the end is completed using the germline J gene. The CDR3 length is 11 residues. Trimming left V 7 bases short and J 6 bases short, with 10 bases between. Per the germline V gene, CDR1 is SNHLY and CDR2 is FYNNEI.